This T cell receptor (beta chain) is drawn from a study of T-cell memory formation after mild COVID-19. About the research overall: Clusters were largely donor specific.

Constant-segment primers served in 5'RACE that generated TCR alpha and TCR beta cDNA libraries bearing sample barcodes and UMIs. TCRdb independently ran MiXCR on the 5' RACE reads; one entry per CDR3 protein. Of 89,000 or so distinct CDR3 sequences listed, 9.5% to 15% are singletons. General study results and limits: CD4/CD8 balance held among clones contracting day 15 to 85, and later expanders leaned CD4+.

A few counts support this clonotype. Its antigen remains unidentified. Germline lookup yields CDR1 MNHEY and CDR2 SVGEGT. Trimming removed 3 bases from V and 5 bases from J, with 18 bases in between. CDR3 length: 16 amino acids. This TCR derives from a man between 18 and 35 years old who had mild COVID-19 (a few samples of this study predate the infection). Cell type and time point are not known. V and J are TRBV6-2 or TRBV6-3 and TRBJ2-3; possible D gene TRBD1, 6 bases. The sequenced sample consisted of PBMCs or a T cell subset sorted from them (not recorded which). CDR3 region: CASSYVPLGAGDTQYF. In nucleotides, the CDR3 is TGTGCCAGCAGTTATGTACCCCTGGGGGCAGGAGATACGCAGTATTTT.